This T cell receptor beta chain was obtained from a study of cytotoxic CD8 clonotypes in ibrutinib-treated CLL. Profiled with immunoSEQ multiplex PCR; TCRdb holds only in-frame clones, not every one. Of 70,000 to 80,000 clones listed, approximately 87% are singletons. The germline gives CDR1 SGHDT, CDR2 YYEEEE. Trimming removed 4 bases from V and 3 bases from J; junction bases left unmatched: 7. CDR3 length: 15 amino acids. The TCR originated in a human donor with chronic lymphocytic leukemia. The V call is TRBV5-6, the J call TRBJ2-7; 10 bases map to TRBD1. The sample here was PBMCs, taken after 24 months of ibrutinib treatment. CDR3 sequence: CASSGWDRGYYEQYF. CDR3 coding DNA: TGTGCCAGCAGCGGGTGGGACAGGGGTTACTACGAGCAGTACTTC.